This record concerns one T cell receptor (beta chain) sequence. This clone was detected only a few times. Its cognate antigen has yet to be identified. Nothing much larger sits one base from this clone, and base qualities are not available. Donors were healthy HIV-negative adults with no recently reported acute infections or vaccinations. Every donor was a Caucasian adult residing in Nashville, Tennessee, USA. CD4+ T cells were enriched through magnetic negative selection, after which naive cells were positively selected on CD45RA and the remaining negative fraction served as the memory subset. Blood was collected by leukapheresis, and PBMCs were isolated by Ficoll-Histopaque density gradient centrifugation and then cryopreserved in liquid nitrogen vapor phase. Purity and quantity of every magnetically sorted T cell population were checked by analytical flow cytometry. Genomic DNA was isolated from every sorted fraction and measured by UV absorbance on a Nanodrop 2000c.

Using the deep immunoSEQ assay, TCR CDR3 regions were amplified from genomic DNA by multiplex PCR. Extracted genomic DNA from each cell subset was spread evenly across all wells of several immunoSEQ 96-well plates, with each plate serving as a replicate. For sorted subsets, about 0.2 ug genomic DNA, equal to tens of thousands of T cell genomes, was loaded into each replicate PCR. Purified libraries were measured with a Qubit 3.0 fluorometer, size-checked on a Bioanalyzer 2100, and measured again with the KAPA Library Quantification kit. A separate single-read 150-cycle Illumina NextSeq 550 flow cell was used to sequence each immunoSEQ 96-well plate. From the authors' description of their analysis: Because only junctional sequences without quality scores were contained in the immunoSEQ output, filtering matching that applied to full-length reads could not be performed. To assign V/J genes and CDR3, sequences were annotated using PyIR, a Python wrapper for IgBLAST v1.9, with IMGT germline references. Reads were removed for weak V/J assignments (E-value above 1e-6), missing CDR3, stop codons, out-of-frame junctions, or ambiguous translated residues. V3J clonotypes were defined as sequences sharing an identical inferred V gene, J gene, and CDR3 amino acid sequence. Percentage overlap between repertoires was computed as shared unique clonotypes divided by the size of the smaller repertoire. RTK rarefaction, the Chao1 estimator, and Recon v2.1 estimates of unobserved clonotypes were used to assess repertoire richness. OLGA was used to compute generation probabilities for all TCRbeta clonotypes that the gDNA method yielded from four donors. What TCRdb holds here is the immuneACCESS table cut down to in-frame rearrangements. Part of the clones is not present; checked against another copy, under half of the missing clones reflect an unresolved V gene, and the others are unexplained. V and J calls plus clone size are reproduced from that table; the DNA served to infer D and trimming. The sample data list over 850,000 clones, and more than 75% of these were observed just once. The ten largest clones take up 0.55% to 0.7% of the sample.

These data come from a study of shared clonotypes between healthy human individuals (dated by TCRdb to about 2020). A note on the overall study: Three men and a couple of women, aged 18 to 49 years, made up the cohort. For each donor, CD4 naive and CD4 memory were each run on three plates, CD8 naive on two plates, and CD8 memory on one plate. Blood TCR repertoires of roughly five healthy adults were deeply sequenced to estimate repertoire size and the extent of clonotype sharing between individuals. To increase sequencing depth and limit assay-specific biases, TCR repertoire library preparation and sequencing were carried out by different laboratories using diverse techniques. Leukapheresis yielded between about 0.9 and 10 billion PBMCs per donor. Results the study describes overall, beyond this receptor: Pairwise subsampling led to the expectation that sequencing depth would affect the degree of clonotype sharing among donors. Because the study included a small number of donors, the genetic and exposure-history diversity represented was limited. When a handful of donors were compared, the shared fraction of clonotypes was approximately 5% for naive CD4, around 3.6% for naive CD8, 2% to 2.5% for memory CD4, and roughly 0.4% for memory CD8. Naive subsets generally had larger estimated clonotype richness than memory subsets. Incomplete sequencing was indicated by rarefaction of sorted-subset datasets, despite the large sequencing depth. Compared with non-shared clonotypes, the clonotypes found in all four sorted-subset donors had higher generation probabilities. Only blood was sampled, and tissue TCR repertoires likely differ from those in blood.

After removal of 1 base from V and 7 bases from J, the junction retains 6 bases not matched to a gene. CDR3 length: 14 amino acids, cysteine to phenylalanine. The entry retains the CDR3 DNA only, 42 bases that are in frame from base 1. CDR1 and CDR2, per the germline V gene, are SGHTA and FQGNSA. The V and J genes are TRBV7-2 and TRBJ2-5, and 7 junction bases match TRBD1. Sequenced: memory CD4+ T cells from PBMCs. In light of the paper, this sample's cell subset or site label describes: CD45RA-negative fraction. The receptor comes from a man aged 18 to 30 in good health. Some clones in this sample may be carry-over from other donors' samples. The DNA sequence is given as TGTGCCAGCAGCTTAGAGGACAGGACCGGGACCCAGTACTTC. This sequence encodes CASSLEDRTGTQYF.